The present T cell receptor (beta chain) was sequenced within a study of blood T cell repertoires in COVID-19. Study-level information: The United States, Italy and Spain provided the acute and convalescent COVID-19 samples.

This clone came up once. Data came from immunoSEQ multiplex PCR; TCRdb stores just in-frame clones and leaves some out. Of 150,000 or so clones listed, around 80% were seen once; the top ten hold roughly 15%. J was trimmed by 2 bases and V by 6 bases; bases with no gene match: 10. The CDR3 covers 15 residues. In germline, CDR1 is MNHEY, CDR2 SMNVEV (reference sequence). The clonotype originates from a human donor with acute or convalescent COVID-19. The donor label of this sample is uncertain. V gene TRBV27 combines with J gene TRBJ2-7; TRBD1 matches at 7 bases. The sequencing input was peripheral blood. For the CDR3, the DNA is TGTGCCAGCAGCCGCCGGGACAGAGGAACCTACGAGCAGTACTTC. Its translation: CASSRRDRGTYEQYF.